These 21 T cell receptor beta chains originate from one sample sequenced in a study of T cell repertoires in cytomegalovirus infection. Their target antigens are unknown. TCRdb used MiXCR to reprocess the reads, holding one entry per CDR3 protein. The repertoire holds approximately 110,000 distinct CDR3 sequences, with about 33% as singletons. The source was CD8+ T cells from cultured PBMCs, collected from culture after CMV antigen stimulation. These receptor sequences come from a human donor in good health (CMV status not recorded). Some clones in this sample may be carry-over from other donors' samples.

The chain recombines TRBV27 with TRBJ2-2; weak D call: TRBD1 (6 bases). V lost 5 bases and J 4 bases, leaving 17 bases between the germline ends. This CDR3 contains 16 residues. The germline gives CDR1 MNHEY, CDR2 SMNVEV (reference sequence). CDR3 sequence: CASSAGTHGPTGELFF. The CDR3 DNA reads as TGTGCCAGCAGTGCCGGGACACACGGGCCCACCGGGGAGCTGTTTTTT.

DNA of the CDR3: TGTGCCAGCAGCCTAAACCAGGGGAAGTTAACAGATACGCAGTATTTT. Translation gives CASSLNQGKLTDTQYF. This sequence joins TRBV28 and TRBJ2-3; TRBD1 is a possible D gene (6 bases). Germline lookup yields CDR1 MDHEN and CDR2 SYDVKM. CDR3 size: 16 residues. V was trimmed by 6 bases and J by 3 bases, leaving 19 bases between them.

The rearrangement links TRBV6-5 to TRBJ1-2; D call uncertain. This CDR3 has 13 residues. Germline lookup yields CDR1 MNHEY and CDR2 SVGAGI. With 2 bases removed from V and 2 bases from J, the gap between germline ends came to 6 bases. CDR3 protein: CASSYGQNYGYTF. The CDR3 DNA is TGTGCCAGCAGTTACGGCCAGAACTATGGCTACACCTTC.

The chain couples TRBV10-3 to TRBJ1-1; D possibly corresponds to TRBD1 (6 bases). CDR1 is ENHRY and CDR2 is SYGVKD in the germline V gene. V was shortened by 5 bases and J by 7 bases, with 23 bases between the two germline ends. The CDR3 is 16 residues long. This CDR3 is CAISKGGMPTMGEAFF. DNA of the CDR3: TGTGCCATCAGTAAGGGGGGGATGCCTACAATGGGTGAAGCTTTCTTT.

This clonotype was found a few times. The chain carries TRBV4-3 and TRBJ1-1; D may be TRBD1 (5 bases). The CDR3 is made up of 12 amino acids. V was cut by 3 bases and J by 7 bases, with 9 bases left in between. Germline V gene data show CDR1 as LGHNA and CDR2 as YSLEER. The CDR3 DNA sequence: TGCGCCAGCAGCCAGCCAGGGTTTGAAGCTTTCTTT. This codes for CASSQPGFEAFF.

The V call is TRBV7-2, the J call TRBJ2-3; D remains ambiguous. The CDR3 is made up of 16 amino acids. CDR1 is SGHTA, CDR2 FQGNSA, per germline. The germline V and J ends were trimmed by 1 base and 0 bases, with 11 bases remaining between them. The CDR3 is CASSLVSRTSTDTQYF. The CDR3 bases are TGTGCCAGCAGCTTAGTCAGTAGGACGAGCACAGATACGCAGTATTTT.

The chain is built from TRBV7-6 and TRBJ1-2, with D unresolved. Germline lookup yields CDR1 SGHVS and CDR2 FNYEAQ. Trimming stripped 1 base from V and 9 bases from J, with 6 bases between. The CDR3 totals 11 residues. The chain's CDR3 is CASSLGQRYTF. The CDR3 nucleotides read TGTGCCAGCAGCTTAGGGCAGCGCTACACCTTC. Filled out from reference TRBV7-6 and TRBJ1-2, the complete variable domain reads GAGVSQSPRYKVTKRGQDVALRCDPISGHVSLYWYRQALGQGPEFLTYFNYEAQQDKSGLPNDRFSAERPEGSISTLTIQRTEQRDSAMYRCASSLGQRYTFGSGTRLTVV.

This CDR3 reads CASSQDPGGVDEQYF. The DNA of the CDR3 is TGCGCCAGCAGCCAAGACCCAGGGGGCGTAGACGAGCAGTACTTC. The genes are TRBV4-1 and TRBJ2-7; TRBD1 aligns across 8 bases. CDR3 length equals 15 residues. Trimming removed 0 bases from V and 5 bases from J; junction bases left unmatched: 6. Germline values: CDR1 MGHRA, CDR2 YSYEKL.

The V gene is TRBV7-8, the J gene TRBJ1-5; no definite D call. The V gene lost 5 bases and the J gene lost 4 bases, with 12 bases spanning the gap. CDR3 length: 14 residues. Germline assignment: CDR1 SGHVS and CDR2 FQNEAQ. The CDR3 protein is CASSEIPGNQPQHF. The CDR3 DNA reads TGTGCCAGCAGCGAAATCCCGGGAAATCAGCCCCAGCATTTT.

This clonotype was counted a few times. The chain combines TRBV7-2 with TRBJ2-3; TRBD2 aligns across 13 bases. J lost 4 bases, V lost 4 bases, and 5 bases had no gene match. Germline CDR1 reads SGHTA; CDR2 reads FQGNSA. The CDR3 is made up of 16 amino acids. CDR3 sequence (DNA): TGTGCCAGCAGCTGGGGGACTAGCGGGGAAGCAGATACGCAGTATTTT. Amino acid sequence: CASSWGTSGEADTQYF.

This clonotype was seen more than once but under ten times. The J gene is TRBJ2-5, the V gene TRBV11-2, with a possible D match to TRBD2 (6 bases). With 2 bases removed from V and 2 bases from J, the gap between germline ends came to 12 bases. Germline lookup yields CDR1 SGHAT and CDR2 FQNNGV. The CDR3 spans 15 residues. CDR3: CASSLWAGPQETQYF. CDR3 nucleotides: TGTGCCAGCAGCTTATGGGCGGGACCTCAAGAGACCCAGTACTTC.

The chain links TRBV19 to TRBJ1-1; D not certain. The CDR3 has 12 amino acids. Germline V gene data show CDR1 as LNHDA and CDR2 as SQIVND (reference sequence). Between the trimmed V and J ends, which lost 5 bases and 3 bases, there was a span of 7 bases. CDR3 sequence: CASSALYTEAFF. The CDR3 DNA follows: TGTGCCAGTAGTGCGCTCTACACTGAAGCTTTCTTT.

This clonotype was detected many times. The chain joins TRBV6-1 to TRBJ2-7; D is ambiguous. This CDR3 comprises 14 residues. Germline CDR1 and CDR2: MNHNS and SASEGT. The V end lost 4 bases, the J end lost 3 bases, and 13 bases lay between the germline ends. In nucleotides, the CDR3 is TGTGCCAGCAGTGTGGTCTCGCTAGTCTACGAGCAGTACTTC. Its protein product is CASSVVSLVYEQYF.

The J gene is TRBJ2-1, the V gene TRBV7-9, with D perhaps TRBD2 (5 bases). CDR1 SEHNR and CDR2 FQNEAQ come from the germline V gene (reference sequence). V dropped 6 bases and J dropped 6 bases, with 9 bases sitting between them. The length of the CDR3 is 12 residues. The CDR3 DNA reads TGTGCCAGCAGTGAGGGTTCCAATGAGCAGTTCTTC. Translated: CASSEGSNEQFF.

This clonotype was detected only a few times. CDR3 in amino acids: CASSLENHGAGANVLTF. DNA for the CDR3: TGTGCCAGCAGCTTAGAGAATCATGGGGCTGGGGCCAACGTCCTGACTTTC. This chain uses TRBV7-6 with TRBJ2-6; D remains ambiguous. CDR1 and CDR2 (germline): SGHVS, FNYEAQ. This CDR3 has 17 amino acids. V was pared by 1 base and J by 2 bases, with 12 bases between.

This clonotype was counted many times. V is TRBV6-2 or TRBV6-3 and J is TRBJ2-2; D not resolved. CDR1 MNHEY and CDR2 SVGEGT come from the germline V gene. This CDR3 comprises 14 residues. V lost 2 bases to trimming and J lost 3 bases, with 7 bases between them. The CDR3 DNA follows: TGTGCCAGCAGTTACACCGGTTACACCGGGGAGCTGTTTTTT. Encoded protein: CASSYTGYTGELFF.

V usage is TRBV19 and J usage is TRBJ1-3; D is perhaps TRBD1 (6 bases). This CDR3 comprises 19 residues. Trimming pared 5 bases from V and 2 bases from J, leaving 25 bases between. CDR1 and CDR2 from the germline V gene are LNHDA and SQIVND (reference sequence). CDR3 region: CASSRSWGATGIAGNTIYF. The CDR3 DNA sequence: TGTGCCAGTAGTCGGTCATGGGGGGCCACGGGAATCGCTGGAAACACCATATATTTT.

The chain is built from TRBV5-1 and TRBJ2-2; perhaps D is TRBD1 or TRBD2 (5 bases each). This CDR3 is 15 amino acids long. Between the trimmed V and J ends, which lost 3 bases and 0 bases, there was a span of 9 bases. Per germline, CDR1 SGHRS and CDR2 YFSETQ. The CDR3 protein is CASSWDGANTGELFF. CDR3 coding DNA: TGCGCCAGCAGCTGGGACGGAGCGAACACCGGGGAGCTGTTTTTT.

This clonotype came up many times. The rearrangement links TRBV10-2 to TRBJ2-1; no firm D call. Deletions cut 2 bases from V and 8 bases from J, with 13 bases between. The CDR3 totals 14 residues. CDR1 WSHSY and CDR2 SAAADI come from the germline V gene. The CDR3 nucleotides read TGCGCCAGCAGTGAGAATCATATGGGCGATGAGCAGTTCTTC. This sequence encodes CASSENHMGDEQFF.

This clonotype was picked up many times. The chain carries TRBV7-6 and TRBJ1-4, with no clear D. The CDR3 covers 14 residues. Between the trimmed V and J ends, which lost 8 bases and 0 bases, there was a span of 10 bases. The V gene's germline CDR1 is SGHVS and CDR2 FNYEAQ. The CDR3 loop is CASGNVATNEKLFF. The CDR3 DNA follows: TGTGCCAGCGGCAATGTTGCAACTAATGAAAAACTGTTTTTT.

This clonotype has more than one count but fewer than ten. The chain has TRBV6-5 and TRBJ2-3, with 9 bases identical to TRBD2. CDR1 and CDR2 from the germline V gene are MNHEY and SVGAGI. V trimming: 8 bases; J trimming: 1 base; junction bases outside the gene matches: 4. The CDR3 sequence is 14 residues long. The CDR3 sequence: CASGLAGGTDTQYF. The CDR3 bases are TGTGCCAGCGGCTTAGCGGGGGGCACAGATACGCAGTATTTT.